What follows are 14 T cell receptor beta chains derived from one specimen sequenced in a study of T-cell reconstitution after alpha-beta-depleted transplantation in children. The TCRbeta library was prepared with unique molecular identifiers. TCRdb processed the PCR reads anew with MiXCR; each CDR3 protein has one entry. The data show 330,000 or so distinct CDR3 sequences, less than 9.5% seen once. For these receptors, no antigen is known. Findings and caveats of the study: Diversity and T-cell counts at one year after transplant derived mostly from new T cells.

The sequencing used peripheral blood, collected 360 days after TCRalphabeta/CD19-depleted stem cell transplant. These receptors were collected from a female patient aged 2 to 10 who had a stem cell transplant for Fanconi anemia, so the T cells may come from the graft donor.

This clonotype was found many times. The chain links TRBV12-3 or TRBV12-4 to TRBJ2-2, with 10 bases matching TRBD2. This CDR3 is built from 17 residues. Trimming cost V 1 base and J 2 bases; bases outside gene matches: 4. CDR3 bases: TGTGCCAGCAGTTTAGGTCAGCGGGGGGGAAACACCGGGGAGCTGTTTTTT. Residues: CASSLGQRGGNTGELFF.

The J gene is TRBJ1-1, the V gene TRBV20-1; 8 nucleotides match TRBD1. In germline, CDR1 is DFQATT, CDR2 SNEGSKA (reference sequence). The trim removed 4 bases at V and 3 bases at J, leaving 16 bases unmatched. This CDR3 has 17 residues. The CDR3 here is CSAKQPLGQGLYTEAFF. The CDR3 bases are TGCAGTGCTAAACAACCTTTAGGACAGGGTTTGTACACTGAAGCTTTCTTT.

CDR3: CSVWSEQYF. For the CDR3, the DNA is TGCAGCGTTTGGTCCGAGCAGTACTTC. The rearrangement links TRBV29-1 to TRBJ2-7; D remains ambiguous. The V end lost 5 bases, the J end lost 6 bases, and 5 bases lay between the germline ends. The germline CDR1 and CDR2 sequences are SQVTM and ANQGSEA. This CDR3 spans 9 amino acids.

This clonotype was recorded at least ten times. The CDR3 region is CASSYSNRVRDRAIYSLHF. The CDR3 DNA reads as TGTGCCAGCAGTTACTCGAATCGAGTCCGGGACAGGGCGATTTATTCCCTCCACTTT. The V and J genes are TRBV6-5 and TRBJ1-6, with TRBD1 matching 9 bases. This CDR3 comprises 19 residues. The J segment lost 14 bases and the V segment lost 0 bases, leaving 20 bases of the junction unmatched. CDR1 is MNHEY and CDR2 is SVGAGI in the germline V gene.

Only a few counts were recorded for this clonotype. This chain connects TRBV7-2 to TRBJ2-3, with D perhaps matching TRBD1 (5 bases). This CDR3 contains 18 residues. Trimming left V 5 bases short and J 4 bases short, with 25 bases between. The germline CDR1 and CDR2 sequences are SGHTA and FQGNSA. The DNA for the CDR3 is TGTGCCAGCAGCAGAGCGCCCCGGGCCTCATTCAGGGCAGATACGCAGTATTTT. It codes for CASSRAPRASFRADTQYF.

CDR3 nucleotide sequence: TGTGCCAGCTCACCACTATGGGGTCCCAAAAAGAGCACAGATACGCAGTATTTT. Translating gives CASSPLWGPKKSTDTQYF. The chain carries TRBV18 and TRBJ2-3; no clear D gene. In germline, CDR1 is KGHSH, CDR2 LQKENI. The CDR3 sequence is 18 residues long. With 1 base removed from V and 0 bases from J, the gap between germline ends came to 17 bases.

At least ten counts were recorded for this clonotype. The V and J genes are TRBV6-5 and TRBJ2-2; the D call may be TRBD1 or TRBD2 (5 bases each). V gave up 4 bases and J gave up 0 bases, with 9 bases separating them. CDR1 and CDR2 from the germline V gene are MNHEY and SVGAGI. CDR3 length: 15 residues. CDR3 protein: CASSLGRPNTGELFF. The CDR3 DNA reads TGTGCCAGCAGTTTGGGACGGCCGAACACCGGGGAGCTGTTTTTT.

The chain couples TRBV6-1 to TRBJ2-1; D possibly uses TRBD1 or TRBD2 (6 bases each). The CDR3 loop spans 15 amino acids. The germline V gene encodes CDR1 MNHNS and CDR2 SASEGT. V was trimmed by 5 bases and J by 2 bases, leaving 13 bases between them. Here the CDR3 reads CASSPEGGPYNEQFF. The DNA for the CDR3 is TGTGCCAGCAGTCCCGAAGGGGGGCCCTACAATGAGCAGTTCTTC.

On this clonotype: A read error is possible here, since a much larger clone lies one base away. No conserved phenylalanine or tryptophan ends this CDR3, so it is likely a read error. The rearrangement uses TRBV4-1 and TRBJ2-2; TRBD2 matches 10 bases. This CDR3 region has 15 residues. Per germline, CDR1 MGHRA and CDR2 YSYEKL. With V trimmed by 4 bases and J by 4 bases, 3 bases remained unmatched. CDR3 residues: CASSPRTSGTGELFS. DNA of the CDR3: TGCGCCAGCAGCCCCCGGACTAGCGGCACCGGGGAGCTGTTTTCT.

This chain links TRBV20-1 with TRBJ2-5; 12 bases match TRBD1. V shed 6 bases and J 5 bases; nucleotides not matched to a gene: 10. The CDR3 has 15 residues. CDR1 DFQATT and CDR2 SNEGSKA come from the germline V gene (reference sequence). CDR3 DNA: TGCAGTGCCGGCAGGGGGACAGGGGGCGAGGAGACCCAGTACTTC. This gives the protein CSAGRGTGGEETQYF.

The rearrangement uses TRBV15 and TRBJ1-2, with D tentatively TRBD1 (5 bases). V lost 1 base, J lost 8 bases, and 14 bases lay in between. This CDR3 region has 14 residues. Germline CDR1 LNHNV, CDR2 YYDKDF (reference sequence). CDR3 in amino acids: CATSRAQGHAGYTF. Written as DNA, the CDR3 is TGTGCCACCAGCAGAGCTCAGGGCCATGCAGGCTACACCTTC. The complete variable domain, with remaining parts taken from reference TRBV15 and TRBJ1-2, reads DAMVIQNPRYQVTQFGKPVTLSCSQTLNHNVMYWYQQKSSQAPKLLFHYYDKDFNNEADTPDNFQSRRPNTSFCFLDIRSPGLGDTAMYLCATSRAQGHAGYTFGSGTRLTVV.

This clonotype was seen only a few times. V gene TRBV3-1 combines with J gene TRBJ2-4, with D unclear. In germline, CDR1 is LGHDT, CDR2 YNNKEL (reference sequence). V lost 2 bases and J 0 bases, leaving 8 bases between the germline ends. The CDR3 spans 15 residues. CDR3 region: CASSQSELAKNIQYF. CDR3 nucleotides: TGTGCCAGCAGCCAAAGTGAACTAGCCAAAAACATTCAGTACTTC. Full variable domain (outside the CDR3, taken from reference TRBV3-1 and TRBJ2-4): DTAVSQTPKYLVTQMGNDKSIKCEQNLGHDTMYWYKQDSKKFLKIMFSYNNKELIINETVPNRFSPKSPDKAHLNLHINSLELGDSAVYFCASSQSELAKNIQYFGAGTRLSVL.

The V gene is TRBV6-1, the J gene TRBJ2-3, with no clear D. The CDR3 covers 15 residues. CDR1 and CDR2 (germline): MNHNS, SASEGT. The V end was cut by 6 bases, the J end by 0 bases, with 13 bases between. The CDR3 loop reads CASSREPTSTDTQYF. The CDR3 region has the DNA TGTGCCAGCAGCCGTGAACCTACTAGCACAGATACGCAGTATTTT.

This clonotype was observed many times. The genes are TRBV12-3 or TRBV12-4 and TRBJ2-1, with TRBD2 matching 10 bases. The CDR3 spans 17 residues. The trim removed 3 bases at V and 5 bases at J, leaving 10 bases unmatched. The CDR3 DNA sequence: TGTGCCAGCAGTTTGAGACCTTCTAGCGGGGGAAACAATGAGCAGTTCTTC. The encoded protein is CASSLRPSSGGNNEQFF.